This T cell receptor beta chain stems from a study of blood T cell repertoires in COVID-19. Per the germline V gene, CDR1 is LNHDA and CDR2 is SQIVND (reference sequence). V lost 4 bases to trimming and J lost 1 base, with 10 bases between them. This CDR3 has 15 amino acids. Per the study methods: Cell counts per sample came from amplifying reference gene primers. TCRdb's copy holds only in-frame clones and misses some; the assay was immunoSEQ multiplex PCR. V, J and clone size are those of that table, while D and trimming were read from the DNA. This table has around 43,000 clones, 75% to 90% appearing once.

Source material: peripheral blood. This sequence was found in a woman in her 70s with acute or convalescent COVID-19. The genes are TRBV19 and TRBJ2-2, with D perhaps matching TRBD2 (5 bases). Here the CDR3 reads CASSRSGVNTGELFF. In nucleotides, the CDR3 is TGTGCCAGTAGTAGGAGCGGAGTGAACACCGGGGAGCTGTTTTTT.